Following are 6 T cell receptor beta chains from one sample sequenced in a study of T cells in Graves' hyperthyroidism and ophthalmopathy. Template material for amplifying TCR beta CDR3 regions consisted of RNA transcripts. A first-round RT-PCR of the TCR CDR3 used the HTBI primer set. TCRdb reprocessed the multiplex PCR reads via MiXCR and lists one record per CDR3 protein. Here the sample spans approximately 710,000 distinct CDR3 sequences, around a sixth being singletons. Specimen: blood. The source of these receptors is a man aged 50 to 59 with Graves' hyperthyroidism.

There are many counts of this clonotype. The genes are TRBV7-8 and TRBJ2-7, with a tentative D call TRBD2 (5 bases). Germline CDR1 SGHVS, CDR2 FQNEAQ. V dropped 1 base and J dropped 5 bases, with 12 bases sitting between them. This CDR3 is 14 amino acids long. The CDR3 region has the DNA TGTGCCAGCAGCTTAGTTGCGGGTGTCAACGAGCAGTACTTC. Translation gives CASSLVAGVNEQYF.

Here the CDR3 DNA reads TGTGCCAGCTGGGCAGCCCCTTATCAGCCCCAGCATTTT. Its protein product is CASWAAPYQPQHF. This rearrangement joins TRBV27 to TRBJ1-5; D gene ambiguous. Germline CDR1 is MNHEY and CDR2 is SMNVEV (reference sequence). V was shortened by 8 bases and J by 5 bases, with 13 bases between the two germline ends. This CDR3 region has 13 residues.

In its sample, this clonotype was seen a few times. The chain carries TRBV12-3 or TRBV12-4 and TRBJ2-7; 7 nucleotides match TRBD1. CDR3 size: 15 residues. The J segment lost 0 bases and the V segment lost 7 bases, leaving 9 bases of the junction unmatched. This chain's CDR3 is CASTLVGTVSYEQYF. Written as DNA, the CDR3 is TGTGCCAGCACCTTAGTTGGGACAGTCTCCTACGAGCAGTACTTC.

Many counts were recorded for this clonotype. V is TRBV20-1 and J is TRBJ2-1; 9 nucleotides line up with TRBD2. V shed 0 bases and J 4 bases; nucleotides not matched to a gene: 4. This CDR3 is built from 15 residues. Per germline, CDR1 DFQATT and CDR2 SNEGSKA (reference sequence). The CDR3 loop reads CSAREIAGEYNEQFF. The CDR3, as DNA: TGCAGTGCTAGAGAAATAGCGGGAGAGTACAATGAGCAGTTCTTC.

The chain is built from TRBV11-2 and TRBJ2-7; TRBD1 matches 10 bases. CDR3 length: 17 amino acids. From germline, CDR1 is SGHAT and CDR2 FQNNGV. Unmatched junction bases numbered 13, after V lost 3 bases and J lost 5 bases. Here the CDR3 reads CASSFEEPGQGMDEQYF. As DNA, the CDR3 is TGTGCCAGCAGCTTCGAAGAACCGGGACAGGGGATGGACGAGCAGTACTTC.

This clonotype was counted ten times or more. The chain carries TRBV2 and TRBJ1-1; TRBD1 matches at 8 bases. Germline V gene lookup returns CDR1 SNHLY and CDR2 FYNNEI. J gave up 2 bases and V 1 base, and 3 bases lay outside the gene matches. The CDR3 runs to 15 residues. Here the CDR3 DNA reads TGTGCCAGCAGTGAAGAAGGGACAGGAAACACTGAAGCTTTCTTT. This translates into CASSEEGTGNTEAFF.